This TCR beta chain is from a study of identical twins. Study-level findings and limits: The analysis was cross-sectional rather than longitudinal within donors. Insertions were fewer in abundant cord blood beta clonotypes, whereas memory repertoires showed none of this pattern.

One entry per CDR3 protein, called by TCRdb with MiXCR from the 5' RACE reads. This sample has a few hundred thousand distinct CDR3 sequences; 24% occur once, and the top ten carry 2.5% to 3.5%. The CDR3 spans 13 residues. Germline loops: CDR1 SNHLY, CDR2 FYNNEI. Trimming stripped 5 bases from V and 8 bases from J, with 15 bases between. A note on this clonotype: Its matching antigen is unknown.

These data also formed part of another study, on T cells expressing NK-cell markers. That study adds: The study drew TCR beta repertoires from sorted CD3+CD56+NKG2C+, CD3+CD56+NKG2C- and CD3+CD56-NKG2C+ T cells. Restricting sorting to alpha-beta TCR T cells was achieved in several experiments by an anti-gamma-delta TCR antibody.

The source of this sequence is a woman between 18 and 30 years old in good health. The gene calls are TRBV2 and TRBJ1-2; D might be TRBD1 (6 bases). The sample was CD4+ T cells sorted from blood. The CDR3 loop is CASSTGQGRGYTF. The CDR3 coding sequence is TGTGCCAGCAGTACGGGACAAGGAAGGGGCTACACCTTC.